This TCR beta chain was retrieved from a study of beta chain features in type 1 diabetes. Germline CDR1 reads SGHTA; CDR2 reads FQGNSA. This CDR3 region has 14 residues. The V gene end was trimmed by 5 bases and the J gene end by 3 bases; junction bases not matched to a gene: 4. On this clone itself: Its cognate antigen is unknown.

It was one heparinised blood draw, averaging around 110 mL, that each donor gave. Broader study findings: More deletions and fewer insertions at VDJ junctions were seen in type 1 diabetes patients. All four CD4+ subsets from Type 1 diabetes patients carried moderately but significantly shorter TCRB CDR3s.

The sequenced template was cDNA made from the entire isolated RNA. Libraries were prepared by immunoSEQ multiplex PCR; TCRdb keeps only in-frame clonotypes and omits some of them. Here the sample spans hundreds of thousands of clones, about 15% being singletons. The J gene is TRBJ1-1, the V gene TRBV7-2, with 9 bases lining up with TRBD1. The source is a man aged 25-40 years in good health. Sequences were obtained from central memory CD4+ T cells from blood. The CDR3 loop is CASSRDRGDTEAFF. As DNA, the CDR3 is TGTGCCAGCAGCCGCGACAGGGGGGACACTGAAGCTTTCTTT.